This T cell receptor (beta chain) was recorded in a study of blood T cell repertoires in COVID-19. With V trimmed by 3 bases and J by 5 bases, 6 bases remained unmatched. Germline-derived CDR1 and CDR2 are SGHRS and YFSETQ. The CDR3 has 14 amino acids. Assay: immunoSEQ multiplex PCR; the TCRdb copy retains only in-frame clones and omits some. The table has fewer than 250,000 clones, about 76% seen once. This chain links TRBV5-1 with TRBJ2-3, with TRBD1 matching 7 bases. This clonotype was obtained from a woman aged 50 to 65 with acute COVID-19. Sequencing was performed on PBMCs or T cells enriched from blood (not recorded which). CDR3 protein: CASSSTGLRDTQYF. The CDR3 DNA reads TGCGCCAGCAGCTCGACAGGGCTGAGAGATACGCAGTATTTT.